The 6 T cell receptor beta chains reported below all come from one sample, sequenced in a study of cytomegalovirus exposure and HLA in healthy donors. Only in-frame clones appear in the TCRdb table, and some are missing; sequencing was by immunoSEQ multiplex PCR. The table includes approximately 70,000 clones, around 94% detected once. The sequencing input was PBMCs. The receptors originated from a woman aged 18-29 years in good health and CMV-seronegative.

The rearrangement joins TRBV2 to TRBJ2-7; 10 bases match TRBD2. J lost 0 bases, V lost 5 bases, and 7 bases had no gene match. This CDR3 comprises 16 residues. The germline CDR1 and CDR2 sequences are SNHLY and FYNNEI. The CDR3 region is CASSPPLAGSSYEQYF. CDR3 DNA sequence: TGTGCCAGCAGTCCACCACTAGCGGGGAGCTCCTACGAGCAGTACTTC.

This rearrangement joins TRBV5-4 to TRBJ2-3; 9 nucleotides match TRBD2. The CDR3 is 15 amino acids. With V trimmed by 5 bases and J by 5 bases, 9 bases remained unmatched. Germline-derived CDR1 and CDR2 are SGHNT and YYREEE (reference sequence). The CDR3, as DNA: TGTGCCAGCAGTTTCCGCGGGGGGGCAGGAGATACGCAGTATTTT. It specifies CASSFRGGAGDTQYF.

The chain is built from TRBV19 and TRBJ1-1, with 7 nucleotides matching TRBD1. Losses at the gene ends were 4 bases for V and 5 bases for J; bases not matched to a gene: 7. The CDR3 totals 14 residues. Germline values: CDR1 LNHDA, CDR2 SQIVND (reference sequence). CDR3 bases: TGTGCCAGTAGTAGGGGGCAGGGGGGAACTGAAGCTTTCTTT. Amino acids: CASSRGQGGTEAFF. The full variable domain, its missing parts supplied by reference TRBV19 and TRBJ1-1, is DGGITQSPKYLFRKEGQNVTLSCEQNLNHDAMYWYRQDPGQGLRLIYYSQIVNDFQKGDIAEGYSVSREKKESFPLTVTSAQKNPTAFYLCASSRGQGGTEAFFGQGTRLTVV.

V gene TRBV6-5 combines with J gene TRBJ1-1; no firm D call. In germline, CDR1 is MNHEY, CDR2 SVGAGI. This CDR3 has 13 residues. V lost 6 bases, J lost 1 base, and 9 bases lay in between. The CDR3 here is CASRRRQNTEAFF. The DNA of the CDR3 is TGTGCCAGCAGAAGACGACAGAACACTGAAGCTTTCTTT.

CDR3 sequence reads: CASSSAGGYQPQHF. The CDR3 DNA reads TGTGCCAGCAGTTCCGCTGGCGGGTATCAGCCCCAGCATTTT. V usage is TRBV5-6 and J usage is TRBJ1-5; no definite D call. Germline CDR1 is SGHDT and CDR2 is YYEEEE. V dropped 5 bases and J dropped 5 bases, with 14 bases sitting between them. This CDR3 is 14 amino acids long.

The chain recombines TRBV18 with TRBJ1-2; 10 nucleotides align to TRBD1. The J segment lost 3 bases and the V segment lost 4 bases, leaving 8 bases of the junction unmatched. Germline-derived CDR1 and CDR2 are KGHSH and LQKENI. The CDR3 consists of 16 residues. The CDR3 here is CASSRGGQGTDYGYTF. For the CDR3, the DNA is TGTGCCAGCTCACGTGGGGGACAGGGGACCGACTATGGCTACACCTTC.